One sample yielded the 30 T cell receptor beta chains listed below, sequenced in a study of OX40 agonist ivuxolimab in advanced cancers. Library prep was done by the immunoSEQ multiplex PCR assay. The source is immuneACCESS, and TCRdb retained only in-frame sequences with V and J called. Part of the clones is not carried over; for the studies checked, unresolved V genes explain less than half of this, and the remainder is unexplained. The sample yields 15,000 or so clones; around 80% were counted once. Jointly, the top ten make up around a quarter of the sample. This specimen consisted of CD4+ or CD8+ T cells sorted from blood, obtained in a trial of the OX40 agonist ivuxolimab. These receptors were taken from an adult with an advanced solid tumor such as melanoma, head and neck, liver or kidney cancer.

A remark on this clone: The germline gene is not matched at one end of the junction; a read error may be the cause. DNA for the CDR3: TGTGCCAGCAGCGTAGACCTCATAAAAATGAACACTGAAGCTTTCTTT. It yields the protein CASSVDLIKMNTEAFF. The gene calls are TRBV11-2 and TRBJ1-1; D is unclear. The CDR3 is 16 residues long. Germline V gene sequence: CDR1 SGHAT, CDR2 FQNNGV.

V usage is TRBV11-2 and J usage is TRBJ1-4; D is possibly TRBD1 (5 bases). CDR3 length: 17 amino acids. CDR1 SGHAT and CDR2 FQNNGV come from the germline V gene. The V end lost 8 bases, the J end lost 1 base, and 20 bases lay between the germline ends. CDR3 nucleotide sequence: TGTGCCAGCTCCCAGGGACGGCTTATTGGAACTAATGAAAAACTGTTTTTT. Translated: CASSQGRLIGTNEKLFF. The full variable domain, in which reference TRBV11-2 and TRBJ1-4 provide the parts outside the CDR3, is EAGVAQSPRYKIIEKRQSVAFWCNPISGHATLYWYQQILGQGPKLLIQFQNNGVVDDSQLPKDRFSAERLKGVDSTLKIQPAKLEDSAVYLCASSQGRLIGTNEKLFFGSGTQLSVL.

The chain couples TRBV7-8 to TRBJ2-2; D gene uncertain. The CDR3 is 15 residues long. Trimming pared 5 bases from V and 3 bases from J, leaving 13 bases between. Germline CDR1 reads SGHVS; CDR2 reads FQNEAQ. CDR3 sequence reads: CASSKFPPDTGELFF. The CDR3, as DNA: TGTGCCAGCAGCAAATTCCCCCCGGACACCGGGGAGCTGTTTTTT.

The V gene is TRBV2, the J gene TRBJ1-2, with D hard to call. The V end lost 5 bases, the J end lost 0 bases, and 13 bases lay between the germline ends. Germline V gene data show CDR1 as SNHLY and CDR2 as FYNNEI. The CDR3 extends over 15 amino acids. Here the CDR3 reads CASSYSADPNYGYTF. CDR3 DNA sequence: TGTGCCAGCAGTTACTCGGCGGACCCTAACTATGGCTACACCTTC.

The rearrangement links TRBV6-1 to TRBJ2-3; D gene ambiguous. This CDR3 has 12 amino acids. Germline CDR1 is MNHNS and CDR2 is SASEGT. V was shortened by 1 base and J by 6 bases, with 5 bases between the two germline ends. CDR3 bases: TGTGCCAGCAGTGAAGAGTGGGATACGCAGTATTTT. Translating it yields CASSEEWDTQYF.

This sequence joins TRBV28 and TRBJ2-7; 9 positions agree with TRBD2. The junction had 16 bases not matched to a gene; V was cut back by 8 bases and J by 5 bases. CDR3 size: 16 residues. Germline V gene sequence: CDR1 MDHEN, CDR2 SYDVKM. This chain's CDR3 is CASRAYVGGRAHEQYF. DNA of the CDR3: TGTGCCAGCCGGGCCTACGTCGGCGGGAGGGCCCACGAGCAGTACTTC.

The rearrangement links TRBV10-3 to TRBJ2-2; D gene unclear. V was pared by 3 bases and J by 1 base, with 3 bases between. The CDR3 runs to 13 residues. CDR1 is ENHRY and CDR2 is SYGVKD in the germline V gene. Written as DNA, the CDR3 is TGTGCCATCAGTGATCAGAACACCGGGGAGCTGTTTTTT. Protein: CAISDQNTGELFF.

V and J are TRBV7-3 and TRBJ2-3, with 12 bases matching TRBD2. The CDR3 has 17 amino acids. Germline CDR1 and CDR2: SGHTA and FQGTGA. The V segment lost 2 bases and the J segment 7 bases; nucleotides outside the gene matches: 10. For the CDR3, the DNA is TGTGCCAGCAGCTTAGAGGGGCGACTAGCGGGAGTCCATACGCAGTATTTT. Translating gives CASSLEGRLAGVHTQYF.

The chain employs TRBV7-9 and TRBJ2-7; 10 bases fit TRBD2. Trimming at V came to 5 bases and at J to 4 bases, leaving 8 bases not matched to a gene. The CDR3 extends over 15 amino acids. Germline-derived CDR1 and CDR2 are SEHNR and FQNEAQ (reference sequence). The CDR3 reads CASSLGPTSGYEQYF. The CDR3 coding sequence is TGTGCCAGCAGCCTAGGCCCGACTAGCGGGTACGAGCAGTACTTC.

The CDR3 loop is CASSEAAGEVEQYF. As DNA, the CDR3 is TGTGCCAGCAGTGAAGCCGCAGGGGAAGTCGAGCAGTACTTC. The V call is TRBV6-1, the J call TRBJ2-7; a weak D match, TRBD1 (6 bases). The CDR3 runs 14 residues. V shed 0 bases and J shed 6 bases, with 12 bases lying between them. CDR1 is MNHNS, CDR2 SASEGT, per germline.

The chain is built from TRBV12-2 and TRBJ2-1. TRBV12-2 is shown as a pseudogene. CDR3 size: 16 residues. Written as DNA, the CDR3 is TGTGCAAGTCGCTTAGGGGACGCCCATTCCTACAATGAGCAGTTCTTC. Amino acid sequence: CASRLGDAHSYNEQFF.

In regard to this clone: Relative to the germline gene, one junction end is altered; a read error may explain this. The gene calls are TRBV30 and TRBJ1-2; D unresolved. The CDR3 contains 11 residues. In germline, CDR1 is GTSNPN, CDR2 SVGIG (reference sequence). The CDR3 is CAWKTNYGHTF. The DNA of the CDR3 is TGTGCCTGGAAAACTAACTATGGCCACACCTTC. The entire variable domain, with the rest obtained from reference TRBV30 and TRBJ1-2, is as follows: SQTIHQWPATLVQPVGSPLSLECTVEGTSNPNLYWYRQAAGRGLQLLFYSVGIGQISSEVPQNLSASRPQDRQFILSSKKLLLSDSGFYLCAWKTNYGHTFGSGTRLTVV.

The chain joins TRBV7-8 to TRBJ1-4; the D is unclear. The CDR3 spans 15 residues. Trimming removed 5 bases from V and 0 bases from J, with 10 bases in between. Per germline, CDR1 SGHVS and CDR2 FQNEAQ. CDR3 residues: CASSLRLATNEKLFF. Written as DNA, the CDR3 is TGTGCCAGCAGCCTGCGGCTTGCAACTAATGAAAAACTGTTTTTT.

This chain connects TRBV28 to TRBJ1-1, with D perhaps matching TRBD1 (5 bases). CDR3 length equals 11 residues. V gave up 6 bases and J gave up 11 bases, with 13 bases separating them. Per the germline V gene, CDR1 is MDHEN and CDR2 is SYDVKM. The CDR3 DNA reads as TGTGCCAGCAGCCGGGGCTTAGATGCTTTCTTT. Its translation: CASSRGLDAFF.

The chain links TRBV13 to TRBJ2-7; TRBD2 agrees at 11 bases. The trim removed 3 bases at V and 0 bases at J, leaving 4 bases unmatched. The CDR3 spans 16 residues. Germline lookup yields CDR1 PRHDT and CDR2 FYEKMQ (reference sequence). CDR3 bases: TGTGCCAGCAGCTTTCTAGCGGGGGGCTTCTCCTACGAGCAGTACTTC. The encoded protein is CASSFLAGGFSYEQYF.

The V and J genes are TRBV7-3 and TRBJ2-7; D unresolved. In germline, CDR1 is SGHTA, CDR2 FQGTGA. Trimming removed 2 bases at V and 0 bases at J, with 14 bases between. CDR3 length: 16 residues. In DNA form, the CDR3 reads TGTGCCAGCAGCTTATACTCTCCGCCAAGCTCCTACGAGCAGTACTTC. Amino acid sequence: CASSLYSPPSSYEQYF.

CDR3 coding DNA: TGTGCCAGCAGCTTCGGGACTAGCAGCAATGAGCAGTTCTTC. Translated, it gives CASSFGTSSNEQFF. The rearrangement links TRBV5-6 to TRBJ2-1; the match to TRBD2 covers 9 bases. The CDR3 spans 14 residues. Per germline, CDR1 SGHDT and CDR2 YYEEEE. Trimming took 2 bases from V and 6 from J; bases not matched to a gene: 3.

The rearrangement uses TRBV7-9 and TRBJ1-5; a possible D gene is TRBD1 (6 bases). Germline V lookup: CDR1 SEHNR, CDR2 FQNEAQ (reference sequence). There are 13 residues in the CDR3. V was trimmed by 4 bases and J by 12 bases, leaving 16 bases between them. The CDR3 region is CASSSQDSRLQHF. CDR3 coding DNA: TGTGCCAGCAGCTCCCAGGACAGCCGGCTCCAGCATTTT. Full variable domain (remainder filled in from reference TRBV7-9 and TRBJ1-5): DTGVSQNPRHKITKRGQNVTFRCDPISEHNRLYWYRQTLGQGPEFLTYFQNEAQLEKSRLLSDRFSAERPKGSFSTLEIQRTEQGDSAMYLCASSSQDSRLQHFGDGTRLSIL.

This clone is a singleton in its sample. The rearrangement joins TRBV5-4 to TRBJ2-7, with D hard to call. CDR1 SGHNT and CDR2 YYREEE come from the germline V gene (reference sequence). With 3 bases removed from V and 3 bases from J, the gap between germline ends came to 16 bases. This CDR3 comprises 15 residues. In DNA, the CDR3 is TGTGCCAGCAGCTCCAATCTCTCTCCAAGCTACGAGCAGTACTTC. It specifies CASSSNLSPSYEQYF.

The chain recombines TRBV6-1 with TRBJ1-2, with D tentatively TRBD1 (6 bases). Germline CDR1 is MNHNS and CDR2 is SASEGT. CDR3 size: 15 residues. With 6 bases removed from V and 1 base from J, the gap between germline ends came to 15 bases. This CDR3 is CASRKDSTFNYGYTF. DNA for the CDR3: TGTGCCAGCAGGAAGGACAGCACCTTTAACTATGGCTACACCTTC.

The CDR3 coding sequence is TGTGCCAGCAGCTTGGTTCACGCTGAAGCTTTCTTT. It translates to CASSLVHAEAFF. V and J are TRBV5-6 and TRBJ1-1; no firm D call. The CDR3 is made up of 12 amino acids. Per the germline V gene, CDR1 is SGHDT and CDR2 is YYEEEE. Trimming removed 0 bases at V and 6 bases at J, with 6 bases between.

V and J are TRBV9 and TRBJ2-2, with 7 bases that match TRBD2. Germline V gives CDR1 SGDLS, CDR2 YYNGEE. With 0 bases clipped from V and 5 bases from J, the junction kept 1 base outside the gene matches. The CDR3 extends over 14 amino acids. In DNA, the CDR3 is TGTGCCAGCAGCGTAGAGGGAGGGACCGGGGAGCTGTTTTTT. Translating gives CASSVEGGTGELFF.

The chain is built from TRBV14 and TRBJ1-2, with D unclear. Trimming pared 1 base from V and 3 bases from J, leaving 6 bases between. The CDR3 consists of 13 residues. Looked up from germline, CDR1 is SGHDN and CDR2 is FVKESK. The CDR3 here is CASSQVPYYGYTF. In DNA form, the CDR3 reads TGTGCCAGCAGCCAAGTTCCGTACTATGGCTACACCTTC.

This chain joins TRBV5-5 and TRBJ1-2; D may be TRBD1 (6 bases). There are 14 residues in the CDR3. The ends were cut back, 1 base at V and 6 bases at J, with 13 bases in the middle. CDR1 is SGHKS, CDR2 YYEKEE, per germline (reference sequence). CDR3 sequence: CASSLPGGSHGYTF. CDR3 bases: TGTGCCAGCAGCTTGCCGGGGGGCAGCCATGGCTACACCTTC.

The rearrangement uses TRBV28 and TRBJ2-7; 8 bases are shared with TRBD1. The CDR3 sequence is 16 residues long. Germline CDR1 is MDHEN and CDR2 is SYDVKM. The ends lost 7 bases at V and 3 bases at J; junction bases unmatched: 14. This CDR3 is CASIQLREQGGYEQYF. CDR3 sequence (DNA): TGTGCCAGCATCCAACTTCGGGAACAGGGGGGCTACGAGCAGTACTTC.

The chain links TRBV2 to TRBJ2-5, with D hard to call. The V gene lost 6 bases and the J gene lost 4 bases, with 6 bases spanning the gap. The CDR3 length is 11 residues. Per germline, CDR1 SNHLY and CDR2 FYNNEI. CDR3 sequence reads: CASRVTETQYF. CDR3 DNA: TGTGCCAGCAGAGTTACAGAGACCCAGTACTTC.

The gene calls are TRBV5-8 and TRBJ2-1; 9 positions agree with TRBD2. V lost 4 bases to trimming and J lost 4 bases; unmatched junction nucleotides: 9. Germline values: CDR1 SGHTS, CDR2 YDEGEE. The CDR3 covers 16 residues. CDR3 nucleotide sequence: TGTGCCAGCAGCCCACAGGGAGCGGGGGGTTACAATGAGCAGTTCTTC. Protein sequence: CASSPQGAGGYNEQFF.

The chain has TRBV9 and TRBJ2-2; 8 bases agree with TRBD1. The CDR3 length is 15 residues. V shed 1 base and J 7 bases; nucleotides not matched to a gene: 6. Germline lookup yields CDR1 SGDLS and CDR2 YYNGEE. The CDR3 is CASSVTGTGFGELFF. Written as DNA, the CDR3 is TGTGCCAGCAGCGTAACCGGGACAGGCTTCGGGGAGCTGTTTTTT.

This chain links TRBV7-9 with TRBJ2-1, with unresolved D. The V and J ends lost 1 base and 14 bases respectively, with 9 bases between them. The CDR3 length is 11 residues. The germline CDR1 and CDR2 sequences are SEHNR and FQNEAQ (reference sequence). CDR3 sequence reads: CASSLDSIEFF. In DNA, the CDR3 is TGTGCCAGCAGCTTAGACTCCATAGAGTTCTTC.

This chain uses TRBV9 with TRBJ2-7, with D tentatively TRBD2 (6 bases). Trimming pared 4 bases from V and 2 bases from J, leaving 13 bases between. CDR1 and CDR2 (germline): SGDLS, YYNGEE. The CDR3 is made up of 14 amino acids. Here the CDR3 DNA reads TGTGCCAGCAGCTTCGGGACGGGAGCCTACGAGCAGTACTTC. It translates to CASSFGTGAYEQYF.